Each of the 21 T cell receptor beta chains below was sequenced from the same sample in a study of blood T cell repertoires in COVID-19. Sequencing was performed with immunoSEQ multiplex PCR; in TCRdb, only in-frame clones are kept and a portion is missing. The table has 290,000 or so clones, about 89% seen once; the top ten hold less than 3%. The material sequenced was PBMCs or T cells enriched from blood (not recorded which). The receptors shown here come from a woman aged 18 to 35 who had recovered from COVID-19.

This sequence joins TRBV11-3 and TRBJ2-1; 7 bases align to TRBD1. The trim removed 5 bases at V and 6 bases at J, leaving 10 bases unmatched. Germline loops: CDR1 SGHNT, CDR2 YENEEA. The CDR3 has 15 residues. The CDR3, as DNA: TGTGCCAGCAGCCGAGGGACAGACAAGGGCAATGAGCAGTTCTTC. It codes for CASSRGTDKGNEQFF.

This chain uses TRBV27 with TRBJ1-5; D unresolved. The germline V gene encodes CDR1 MNHEY and CDR2 SMNVEV (reference sequence). Trimming stripped 5 bases from V and 0 bases from J, with 8 bases between. This CDR3 has 14 residues. The CDR3 DNA reads TGTGCCAGCAGTGCAGCGTATAGCAATCAGCCCCAGCATTTT. Its translation: CASSAAYSNQPQHF.

This clone has just a few counts. This chain uses TRBV9 with TRBJ1-5, with D perhaps matching TRBD1 (5 bases). There are 14 residues in the CDR3. Trimming removed 3 bases from V and 6 bases from J, with 13 bases in between. In germline, CDR1 is SGDLS, CDR2 YYNGEE. The CDR3 DNA reads as TGTGCCAGCAGCGGAGGACATCCCTCTCAGCCCCAGCATTTT. This gives the protein CASSGGHPSQPQHF.

The V gene is TRBV28, the J gene TRBJ1-1; 7 nucleotides agree with TRBD1. The CDR3 is 13 amino acids. J gave up 3 bases and V 7 bases, and 5 bases lay outside the gene matches. CDR1 is MDHEN and CDR2 is SYDVKM in the germline V gene. Written as DNA, the CDR3 is TGTGCCAGCACTGACAGGGCTGACACTGAAGCTTTCTTT. Its translation: CASTDRADTEAFF.

This sequence joins TRBV7-2 and TRBJ2-3, with 9 bases lining up with TRBD2. The CDR3 spans 15 residues. In germline, CDR1 is SGHTA, CDR2 FQGNSA. V gave up 3 bases and J gave up 2 bases; unmatched junction bases: 3. The CDR3 loop reads CASSLTSGNTDTQYF. CDR3 DNA sequence: TGTGCCAGCAGCTTGACTAGCGGCAACACAGATACGCAGTATTTT. The variable domain in full, completed from reference TRBV7-2 and TRBJ2-3, reads GAGVSQSPSNKVTEKGKDVELRCDPISGHTALYWYRQSLGQGLEFLIYFQGNSAPDKSGLPSDRFSAERTGGSVSTLTIQRTQQEDSAVYLCASSLTSGNTDTQYFGPGTRLTVL.

This clone turned up a few times. V is TRBV27 and J is TRBJ2-2; tentatively, D is TRBD1 (6 bases). With 3 bases removed from V and 5 bases from J, the gap between germline ends came to 13 bases. CDR3 length: 15 amino acids. From germline, CDR1 is MNHEY and CDR2 SMNVEV (reference sequence). CDR3 sequence reads: CASSLGRGYTGELFF. The CDR3 DNA follows: TGTGCCAGCAGTTTGGGCAGGGGTTATACCGGGGAGCTGTTTTTT.

The chain recombines TRBV5-1 with TRBJ1-3; D is unresolved. The length of the CDR3 is 13 residues. With 5 bases removed from V and 5 bases from J, the gap between germline ends came to 11 bases. CDR1 and CDR2 from the germline V gene are SGHRS and YFSETQ. CDR3 in amino acids: CASSEGGRNTIYF. CDR3 sequence (DNA): TGCGCCAGCAGTGAGGGAGGTAGAAACACCATATATTTT. Based on the CDR3 plus reference TRBV5-1 and TRBJ1-3, the full variable domain is KAGVTQTPRYLIKTRGQQVTLSCSPISGHRSVSWYQQTPGQGLQFLFEYFSETQRNKGNFPGRFSGRQFSNSRSEMNVSTLELGDSALYLCASSEGGRNTIYFGEGSWLTVV.

This clone was recorded only once. The chain is built from TRBV7-9 and TRBJ1-2, with D possibly TRBD1 on 6 matching bases. Germline V lookup: CDR1 SEHNR, CDR2 FQNEAQ (reference sequence). The CDR3 is made up of 14 amino acids. Trimming took 5 bases from V and 5 from J, leaving 15 bases between them. Written as DNA, the CDR3 is TGTGCCAGCAGCATGCAGGGGAACGGTTATGGCTACACCTTC. It translates to CASSMQGNGYGYTF.

The genes are TRBV19 and TRBJ1-6, with a weak D call TRBD1 (6 bases). Germline V gene lookup returns CDR1 LNHDA and CDR2 SQIVND (reference sequence). Deletions cut 5 bases from V and 9 bases from J, with 14 bases between. The CDR3 has 14 residues. The CDR3 bases are TGTGCCAGTAGTCCTCCTGGGACAACTTCACCCCTCCACTTT. As protein: CASSPPGTTSPLHF.

V gene TRBV6-2 or TRBV6-3 combines with J gene TRBJ1-5; possibly TRBD1 for D (5 bases). This CDR3 is built from 12 residues. V dropped 5 bases and J dropped 7 bases, with 9 bases sitting between them. Germline lookup yields CDR1 MNHEY and CDR2 SVGEGT. DNA for the CDR3: TGTGCCAGCAGTGGGCAGGGACAGCCCCAGCATTTT. It translates to CASSGQGQPQHF.

This chain links TRBV7-2 with TRBJ1-2; 7 nucleotides match TRBD1. With 5 bases clipped from V and 0 bases from J, the junction kept 6 bases outside the gene matches. The CDR3 sequence is 15 residues long. CDR1 is SGHTA and CDR2 is FQGNSA in the germline V gene. CDR3 protein: CASSPGQIANYGYTF. In DNA form, the CDR3 reads TGTGCCAGCAGCCCGGGACAGATAGCTAACTATGGCTACACCTTC.

The rearrangement uses TRBV15 and TRBJ2-3; D gene unclear. V lost 1 base and J 0 bases, leaving 8 bases between the germline ends. Germline-derived CDR1 and CDR2 are LNHNV and YYDKDF (reference sequence). The CDR3 runs to 15 residues. The chain's CDR3 is CATSRVSLSTDTQYF. Written as DNA, the CDR3 is TGTGCCACCAGCAGAGTTAGCCTTAGCACAGATACGCAGTATTTT.

The chain carries TRBV3-1 (or the pseudogene TRBV3-2) and TRBJ2-5, with TRBD1 matching over 8 bases. CDR1 and CDR2 (germline): LGHDT, YNNKEL (reference sequence). With 6 bases clipped from V and 1 base from J, the junction kept 4 bases outside the gene matches. This CDR3 contains 14 residues. The CDR3 nucleotides are TGTGCCAGCAGTGACGACAGGGGCCAAGAGACCCAGTACTTC. Its translation is CASSDDRGQETQYF.

The V and J genes are TRBV19 and TRBJ2-2; 7 bases map to TRBD1. The germline V gene encodes CDR1 LNHDA and CDR2 SQIVND (reference sequence). The CDR3 totals 15 residues. Trimming cost V 6 bases and J 0 bases; bases outside gene matches: 4. CDR3: CASSGQVSNTGELFF. CDR3 bases: TGTGCCAGTAGCGGACAGGTTTCGAACACCGGGGAGCTGTTTTTT.

V usage is TRBV27 and J usage is TRBJ1-2; 7 nucleotides align to TRBD1. CDR3 size: 14 residues. CDR1 and CDR2 from the germline V gene are MNHEY and SMNVEV (reference sequence). V shed 5 bases and J 3 bases; nucleotides not matched to a gene: 6. The CDR3 here is CASSPRQGHYGYTF. The CDR3 bases are TGTGCCAGCAGTCCAAGACAGGGTCACTATGGCTACACCTTC.

The chain carries TRBV12-3 or TRBV12-4 and TRBJ2-7, with TRBD1 as a possible D gene (5 bases). This CDR3 has 12 amino acids. Trimming removed 6 bases at V and 5 bases at J, with 11 bases between. The CDR3 sequence is CASRGLGDEQYF. CDR3 DNA: TGTGCCAGCAGGGGGCTTGGGGACGAGCAGTACTTC.

The rearrangement joins TRBV28 to TRBJ2-2; 7 bases agree with TRBD1. This CDR3 is 15 amino acids long. Germline trimming cut 7 bases from V and 0 bases from J; bases unmatched to any gene: 5. CDR1 is MDHEN and CDR2 is SYDVKM in the germline V gene. The CDR3 is CASILDRTNTGELFF. The DNA for the CDR3 is TGTGCCAGCATTCTGGACAGGACGAACACCGGGGAGCTGTTTTTT.

The V call is TRBV5-1, the J call TRBJ2-7; TRBD1 aligns across 9 bases. With 1 base clipped from V and 3 bases from J, the junction kept 5 bases outside the gene matches. The CDR3 covers 15 residues. Per germline, CDR1 SGHRS and CDR2 YFSETQ. CDR3 nucleotide sequence: TGCGCCAGCAGCTTGCCCGGGACAGGGAGCTACGAGCAGTACTTC. It translates to CASSLPGTGSYEQYF. The full variable domain, its missing parts supplied by reference TRBV5-1 and TRBJ2-7, is KAGVTQTPRYLIKTRGQQVTLSCSPISGHRSVSWYQQTPGQGLQFLFEYFSETQRNKGNFPGRFSGRQFSNSRSEMNVSTLELGDSALYLCASSLPGTGSYEQYFGPGTRLTVT.

The chain uses TRBV4-3 and TRBJ1-2; 8 bases are a match to TRBD1. The V gene end was trimmed by 0 bases and the J gene end by 8 bases; junction bases not matched to a gene: 8. The CDR3 consists of 15 residues. From germline, CDR1 is LGHNA and CDR2 YSLEER. The CDR3 DNA sequence: TGCGCCAGCAGCCAAGATTCTCGGCAGGGGGCCGGCTACACCTTC. Amino acid sequence: CASSQDSRQGAGYTF.

The DNA of the CDR3 is TGTGCCAGCAGTGCGGGAGGGTGGAACGAGCAGTACTTC. Its protein product is CASSAGGWNEQYF. The chain couples TRBV27 to TRBJ2-7; 9 positions agree with TRBD2. After removal of 5 bases from V and 5 bases from J, the junction contained 4 bases not matched to a gene. Germline CDR1 is MNHEY and CDR2 is SMNVEV (reference sequence). The CDR3 has 13 residues.

The J gene is TRBJ2-5, the V gene TRBV3-1 (or the pseudogene TRBV3-2); TRBD2 aligns across 14 bases. Per germline, CDR1 LGHDT and CDR2 YNNKEL (reference sequence). The CDR3 extends over 18 amino acids. The junction had 12 bases not matched to a gene; V was cut back by 4 bases and J by 5 bases. Here the CDR3 reads CASSRRPGTSGSVETQYF. CDR3 coding DNA: TGTGCCAGCAGCCGACGTCCCGGGACTAGCGGGAGTGTGGAGACCCAGTACTTC.